This TCR beta chain was captured by sequencing in a study of T cell responses to AZD1222 COVID-19 vaccine (dated by TCRdb to 2020 to 2023). Turning to the overall study: TCR sequencing covered 233 trial participants: 200 to 210 given two doses of AZD1222 and 26 given two doses of MenACWY control vaccine. Trial participants were enrolled by age into 18-55, 56-69 and 70-plus year subgroups, with about 150, 28 and 57 TCR-sequenced participants respectively. Findings and caveats that apply to the study as a whole: After two AZD1222 doses, spike-specific TCR breadth and depth were significantly higher than at day 0 and than in MenACWY recipients. Reportedly, close to half of the unique spike-specific TCRs recognized epitopes lying outside the regions that are mutated in the B.1.351 and B.1.1.7 variants. Participants were mostly white British, with more females than males. The authors suggested clonal diversity may have been underestimated. The vaccine-associated CD4 TCRs covered the entire spike protein, and the dominant responses fell in regions 160-218 and 743-854. Conclusions about previously exposed vaccinees were limited because only five to seven AZD1222 recipients were SARS-CoV-2 seropositive at baseline. The 56-69-year group was small, and its depth increase did not reach significance, likely because of low power. Because no samples from the day 14 peak response were available, repertoires could be characterized only after the peak T cell response.

The CDR3 regions of human TCRbeta chains were analyzed by immunosequencing. As for how the authors treated the data: TCRs in the repertoires were matched against a reference library of SARS-CoV-2-specific TCRs that had been generated with the MIRA antigen-specificity platform. Breadth was defined as the fraction of unique TCRs that were SARS-CoV-2-associated. Depth was defined as the fraction of total T cells that were SARS-CoV-2-associated. Using the MIRA data, each spike-specific TCR was assigned both to the spike region to which the TCR was reactive and to a CD4 or CD8 class. Log10-transformed breadth and depth values were compared by one-way ANOVA with Sidak's multiple comparisons tests. The clones in this table, taken by TCRdb from immuneACCESS, are in-frame only. Not every clone is retained; where verified, under half of the shortfall comes from an unresolved V gene, and the cause of the rest is unknown. V and J calls and clone size follow that table, whereas D and trimming were derived from the DNA. Counted in this sample were some 130,000 clones; about 90% of them appeared once. The top ten clones comprise around 2.6% of the sample.

To note about this clone: No cognate antigen has been identified for it. It has no much larger one-base neighbor in the sample; base qualities were not kept.

The sample's time point label is to be understood as: about 28 days (+/-7) after the second vaccine dose. AZD1222 recipients with second doses at about 4 weeks or about 12 weeks were pooled, because spike-specific TCR depth and breadth did not differ between schedules. The vaccinee samples were drawn from two UK trials, COV001 and COV002, one of which was a single-blind randomized controlled phase 2/3 trial testing AZD1222 (ChAdOx1 nCoV-19) in healthy adults. For TCRbeta chain sequencing, PBMC samples from trial participants were taken at day 0 and at day 28 after the second dose. Taken from cysteine to phenylalanine, the CDR3 has 15 residues. Only the CDR3 part of the read is kept: 45 bases, read in frame from the first base. Here V drops 5 bases and J drops 11 bases, and the junction holds 15 bases not matched to any gene. CDR1 SGHVS and CDR2 FQNEAQ were looked up in the germline V gene.

Material: peripheral blood, obtained 28 days after the second AZD1222 dose. This receptor was obtained from an adult who received the AZD1222 COVID-19 vaccine. Recombination connected TRBV7-8 to TRBJ2-3; the central 8 bases match TRBD2. The CDR3 is CASSLSGTRGMEQYF. The nucleotide sequence reads as follows: TGTGCCAGCAGCCTATCCGGGACTAGGGGGATGGAGCAGTATTTT.